This section outlines one T cell receptor (beta chain) sequence together with its context. This sample is drawn from a study of blood T cell repertoires in COVID-19. Background on the study: In each case, the material was cDNA or gDNA derived from T cells, B-cell-depleted T cells, or PBMCs.

The length of the CDR3 is 15 residues. Germline CDR1 SGHTA, CDR2 FQGNSA. V shed 2 bases and J 2 bases; nucleotides not matched to a gene: 4. In the authors' methods: The assay estimated nucleated cells by amplifying reference gene primers. Some clones are missing from TCRdb's copy, which holds only in-frame ones; the method was immunoSEQ multiplex PCR. That table furnishes V, J and clone size, whereas the DNA furnished D and trimming. The data show 90,000 to 100,000 clones, approximately 85% seen once. V usage is TRBV7-2 and J usage is TRBJ2-5, with 8 nucleotides matching TRBD2. This receptor was taken from a human donor in a cohort sampled during active COVID-19. Material: peripheral blood. Written as DNA, the CDR3 is TGTGCCAGCAGCTTATGGGGCGGGGGGCAAGAGACCCAGTACTTC. Its protein is CASSLWGGGQETQYF.